This T cell receptor beta chain was captured by sequencing in a study of patients and donors after allogeneic stem cell transplantation. TCRdb recomputed calls from the RT-PCR reads with MiXCR, one row per CDR3 protein. The data contain 25,000 to 35,000 distinct CDR3 sequences, over 6.5% of them singletons. There are a few counts of this clonotype. Sequenced input: blood, either unsorted or a sorted T cell fraction (not recorded which). The sequence derives from a human donor who was either an allogeneic HSCT recipient or a stem cell or donor lymphocyte infusion donor (not recorded which). It is not recorded whose cells these are; they may come from a transplant donor.

Here the CDR3 DNA reads TGTGCCAGCAGTTTATTAGCGGGAGTGGGGACCCAGTACTTC. It yields the protein CASSLLAGVGTQYF. This chain links TRBV28 with TRBJ2-5; 9 positions match TRBD2. The CDR3 is 14 residues long. V gave up 1 base and J gave up 7 bases; unmatched junction bases: 4. In germline, CDR1 is MDHEN, CDR2 SYDVKM.